This note documents a single TCR beta chain sequence. Its antigen is unidentified. This entry is derived from a study of blood T cells in healthy people across ages. This CDR3 is 16 amino acids long. V lost 1 base and J 7 bases, leaving 14 bases between the germline ends. CDR1 LGHNA and CDR2 YNFKEQ come from the germline V gene. Whole-study findings and limits: A strong correlation was seen between TCR beta diversity and naive T cell percentage.

Primed by a sample-barcoded 5' primer and a J-beta primer mix, a second PCR proceeded for about 6 to 11 cycles. TCRdb called the 5' RACE reads again in MiXCR, with one record for every CDR3 protein. The sample comprises approximately 780,000 distinct CDR3 sequences, roughly 25% of which are singletons, and less than 3.5% rests with the top ten. These data are also associated with another study on T cells of mothers and their children.

The chain has TRBV4-2 and TRBJ1-6; TRBD1 is a possible D gene (6 bases). The clonotype comes from a boy aged 5-17 years in good health. The sample was blood. The CDR3 region has the DNA TGTGCCAGCAGCCAAGGGGCAGACAGGAAAAATTCACCCCTCCACTTT. Protein: CASSQGADRKNSPLHF.